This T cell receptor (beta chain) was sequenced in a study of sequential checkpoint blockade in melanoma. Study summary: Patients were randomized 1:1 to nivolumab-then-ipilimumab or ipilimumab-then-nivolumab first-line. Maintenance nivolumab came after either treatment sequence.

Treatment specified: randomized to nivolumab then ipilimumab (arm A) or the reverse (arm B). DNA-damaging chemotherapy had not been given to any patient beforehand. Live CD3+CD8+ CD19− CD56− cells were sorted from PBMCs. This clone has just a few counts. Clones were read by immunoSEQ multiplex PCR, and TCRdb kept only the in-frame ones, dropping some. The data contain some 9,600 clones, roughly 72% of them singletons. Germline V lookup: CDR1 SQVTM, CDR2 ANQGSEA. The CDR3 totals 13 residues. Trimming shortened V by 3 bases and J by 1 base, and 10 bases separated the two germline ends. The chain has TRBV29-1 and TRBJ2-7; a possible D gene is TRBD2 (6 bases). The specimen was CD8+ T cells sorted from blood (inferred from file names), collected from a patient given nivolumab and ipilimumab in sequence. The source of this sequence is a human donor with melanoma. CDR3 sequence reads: CSVEGTDSYEQYF. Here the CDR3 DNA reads TGCAGCGTTGAGGGGACTGATTCCTACGAGCAGTACTTC.